What follows is one T cell receptor (beta chain) and its context. This entry belongs to a study of cytomegalovirus exposure and HLA in healthy donors. The CDR3 spans 14 residues. Germline CDR1 and CDR2: SGHRS and YFSETQ. Trimming pared 8 bases from V and 5 bases from J, leaving 19 bases between. The PCR had 60 Vbeta and 13 Jbeta primers. The protocol was immunoSEQ multiplex PCR, while the TCRdb copy is restricted to in-frame clones and leaves out a portion. The data show roughly 110,000 clones, over 75% seen once. Sequencing was carried out using PBMCs. The sequence derives from a woman aged 18-29 years in good health and CMV-seronegative. The chain employs TRBV5-1 and TRBJ1-1, with no clear D. Written as DNA, the CDR3 is TGCGCCAGTTCTCTGGGCGATGAGCGGACTGAAGCTTTCTTT. Residues: CASSLGDERTEAFF.